The 25 T cell receptor beta chains listed next were all sequenced from one sample in a study of beta chain features in type 1 diabetes. General observations from the study: The study found moderately but significantly shorter TCRB CDR3s in all four CD4+ subsets of Type 1 diabetes patients.

The investigators reverse transcribed all of the isolated RNA, so they sequenced expressed TCRB transcripts. The method was immunoSEQ multiplex PCR; TCRdb's version includes in-frame clones alone and lacks a portion of them. The sample records around 100,000 clones, 25% to 35% being singletons. No antigen has been assigned to these receptors. The material sequenced was central memory CD4+ T cells from blood. These receptors all stem from a woman younger than 35 with type 1 diabetes.

This chain links TRBV28 with TRBJ2-3; 9 bases agree with TRBD2. Trimming cost V 11 bases and J 4 bases; bases outside gene matches: 10. The CDR3 length is 14 residues. Looked up from germline, CDR1 is MDHEN and CDR2 is SYDVKM. The CDR3 DNA follows: TGTGCCGGAAATAGGGCGGGAGGGCCAGATACGCAGTATTTT. Its protein is CAGNRAGGPDTQYF.

This clone has a handful of counts. The V call is TRBV7-2, the J call TRBJ1-5, with D tentatively TRBD1 (6 bases). Trimming pared 5 bases from V and 11 bases from J, leaving 16 bases between. The CDR3 runs 13 residues. Germline V gene sequence: CDR1 SGHTA, CDR2 FQGNSA. CDR3 amino acids: CASSLYKGETQHF. CDR3 bases: TGTGCCAGCAGCCTCTACAAGGGGGAGACCCAGCATTTT.

This clone was detected only a few times. The genes are TRBV5-1 and TRBJ2-5, with a possible D match to TRBD2 (6 bases). The germline V gene encodes CDR1 SGHRS and CDR2 YFSETQ. The CDR3 sequence is 15 residues long. The V and J ends lost 0 bases and 1 base respectively, with 10 bases between them. The CDR3 nucleotides read TGCGCCAGCAGCTTGGGGGGACTCCTCCAAGAGACCCAGTACTTC. It encodes CASSLGGLLQETQYF. Full variable domain (outside the CDR3, taken from reference TRBV5-1 and TRBJ2-5): KAGVTQTPRYLIKTRGQQVTLSCSPISGHRSVSWYQQTPGQGLQFLFEYFSETQRNKGNFPGRFSGRQFSNSRSEMNVSTLELGDSALYLCASSLGGLLQETQYFGPGTRLLVL.

This clone has a handful of counts. The J gene is TRBJ2-3, the V gene TRBV30; D unresolved. V was pared by 2 bases and J by 5 bases, with 8 bases between. This CDR3 is built from 12 residues. In germline, CDR1 is GTSNPN, CDR2 SVGIG (reference sequence). CDR3: CAWSPVLDTQYF. As DNA, the CDR3 is TGTGCCTGGAGTCCCGTTTTAGATACGCAGTATTTT. Based on the CDR3 plus reference TRBV30 and TRBJ2-3, the full variable domain is SQTIHQWPATLVQPVGSPLSLECTVEGTSNPNLYWYRQAAGRGLQLLFYSVGIGQISSEVPQNLSASRPQDRQFILSSKKLLLSDSGFYLCAWSPVLDTQYFGPGTRLTVL.

The table lists this clone with a few counts. The rearrangement links TRBV7-6 to TRBJ2-6; D not resolved. The CDR3 has 15 amino acids. V was trimmed by 1 base and J by 0 bases, leaving 4 bases between them. The germline V gene encodes CDR1 SGHVS and CDR2 FNYEAQ. The CDR3 loop is CASSLVGSGANVLTF. Written as DNA, the CDR3 is TGTGCCAGCAGCTTAGTCGGCTCTGGGGCCAACGTCCTGACTTTC.

The chain combines TRBV2 with TRBJ2-2, with TRBD2 identical over 7 bases. Trimming took 5 bases from V and 7 from J; bases not matched to a gene: 13. The CDR3 loop spans 16 amino acids. Per germline, CDR1 SNHLY and CDR2 FYNNEI. CDR3 protein: CASSTGLGPAVGELFF. The CDR3 DNA reads TGTGCCAGCAGTACCGGACTAGGGCCCGCTGTCGGGGAGCTGTTTTTT.

This chain links TRBV18 with TRBJ2-6, with D maybe TRBD1 (5 bases). V lost 3 bases and J 1 base, leaving 7 bases between the germline ends. CDR1 KGHSH and CDR2 LQKENI come from the germline V gene. CDR3 length: 15 residues. This CDR3 reads CASSPDMSGANVLTF. CDR3 nucleotide sequence: TGTGCCAGCTCACCGGACATGTCTGGGGCCAACGTCCTGACTTTC.

The V and J genes are TRBV11-2 and TRBJ2-6; 8 bases agree with TRBD1. This CDR3 has 16 amino acids. Germline CDR1 SGHAT, CDR2 FQNNGV. Trimming cost V 4 bases and J 3 bases; bases outside gene matches: 5. This CDR3 reads CASSSLRGRGANVLTF. CDR3 bases: TGTGCCAGCAGCTCCCTCAGGGGGCGTGGGGCCAACGTCCTGACTTTC. The full variable domain, with the rest looked up from reference TRBV11-2 and TRBJ2-6, is EAGVAQSPRYKIIEKRQSVAFWCNPISGHATLYWYQQILGQGPKLLIQFQNNGVVDDSQLPKDRFSAERLKGVDSTLKIQPAKLEDSAVYLCASSSLRGRGANVLTFGAGSRLTVL.

The chain is built from TRBV6-6 and TRBJ2-1, with 10 nucleotides matching TRBD2. V trimming: 5 bases; J trimming: 5 bases; junction bases outside the gene matches: 6. Per the germline V gene, CDR1 is MNHNY and CDR2 is SVGAGI (reference sequence). This CDR3 region has 15 residues. The CDR3 spells CASSQRTSGNNEQFF. In DNA, the CDR3 is TGTGCCAGCAGTCAGCGGACTAGCGGAAACAATGAGCAGTTCTTC.

The chain uses TRBV5-5 and TRBJ2-1; perhaps TRBD2 as D (6 bases). The V and J ends lost 6 bases and 3 bases respectively, with 22 bases between them. CDR3 length: 17 amino acids. In germline, CDR1 is SGHKS, CDR2 YYEKEE (reference sequence). The CDR3 DNA reads TGTGCCAGCACCCGGGGGAGTGGGGAAGAAGGCTACAATGAGCAGTTCTTC. This sequence encodes CASTRGSGEEGYNEQFF. The full variable domain, its missing parts supplied by reference TRBV5-5 and TRBJ2-1, is DAGVTQSPTHLIKTRGQQVTLRCSPISGHKSVSWYQQVLGQGPQFIFQYYEKEERGRGNFPDRFSARQFPNYSSELNVNALLLGDSALYLCASTRGSGEEGYNEQFFGPGTRLTVL.

This clone was counted only a few times. The chain recombines TRBV6-5 with TRBJ2-5; TRBD2 agrees at 7 bases. This CDR3 contains 13 residues. J lost 5 bases, V lost 7 bases, and 7 bases had no gene match. CDR1 is MNHEY, CDR2 SVGAGI, per germline. In DNA, the CDR3 is TGTGCCAGCACTGGGGGGGTTGGGGAGACCCAGTACTTC. Its translation is CASTGGVGETQYF.

The chain is built from TRBV18 and TRBJ1-4; D is undetermined. CDR1 KGHSH and CDR2 LQKENI come from the germline V gene. V lost 6 bases to trimming and J lost 4 bases, with 18 bases between them. The CDR3 sequence is 16 residues long. The CDR3 DNA is TGTGCCAGCTCGCCCAACCCCGGACTGGATAATGAAAAACTGTTTTTT. Its translation is CASSPNPGLDNEKLFF.

This clone was seen a few times. The rearrangement uses TRBV5-4 and TRBJ1-1; D gene ambiguous. V lost 0 bases, J lost 3 bases, and 15 bases lay in between. This CDR3 is 16 amino acids long. CDR1 is SGHNT, CDR2 YYREEE, per germline (reference sequence). The CDR3 loop reads CASSLAGRAGHTEAFF. CDR3 sequence (DNA): TGTGCCAGCAGCTTGGCCGGGAGGGCGGGTCACACTGAAGCTTTCTTT.

The chain couples TRBV27 to TRBJ1-1; D unclear. The CDR3 runs 13 residues. CDR1 is MNHEY and CDR2 is SMNVEV in the germline V gene (reference sequence). Trimming removed 6 bases from V and 3 bases from J, with 11 bases in between. The CDR3 here is CASSPSGDTEAFF. CDR3 in DNA: TGTGCCAGCAGCCCCAGCGGGGACACTGAAGCTTTCTTT.

This clone showed up just a few times. The chain joins TRBV30 to TRBJ1-1; D ambiguous. The CDR3 has 11 amino acids. The germline V gene encodes CDR1 GTSNPN and CDR2 SVGIG (reference sequence). Trimming took off 7 bases at V and 2 bases at J, with 8 bases between the two ends. This chain's CDR3 is CAYSLNTEAFF. CDR3 coding DNA: TGTGCCTACAGCTTAAACACTGAAGCTTTCTTT.

The J gene is TRBJ1-1, the V gene TRBV6-6; D is unclear. Germline V gene sequence: CDR1 MNHNY, CDR2 SVGAGI (reference sequence). CDR3 length: 16 residues. Trimming removed 2 bases from V and 1 base from J, with 14 bases in between. CDR3 bases: TGTGCCAGCAGTTACCAGTGGAGGTTCTCGAACACTGAAGCTTTCTTT. It yields the protein CASSYQWRFSNTEAFF.

There are a few counts of this clone. The V call is TRBV5-1, the J call TRBJ2-2; 12 positions match TRBD2. V shed 3 bases and J 2 bases; nucleotides not matched to a gene: 5. From germline, CDR1 is SGHRS and CDR2 YFSETQ. The CDR3 has 17 amino acids. This CDR3 reads CASSSGLAGPNTGELFF. DNA of the CDR3: TGCGCCAGCAGCTCTGGACTAGCGGGACCAAACACCGGGGAGCTGTTTTTT. The variable domain in full, with the rest retrieved from reference TRBV5-1 and TRBJ2-2, is KAGVTQTPRYLIKTRGQQVTLSCSPISGHRSVSWYQQTPGQGLQFLFEYFSETQRNKGNFPGRFSGRQFSNSRSEMNVSTLELGDSALYLCASSSGLAGPNTGELFFGEGSRLTVL.

In this sample, this clone turned up a few times. The CDR3 bases are TGTGCCAGCAGCTCCTATAAATCTTCGGAGCAGTTCTTC. Translated, it gives CASSSYKSSEQFF. V usage is TRBV7-2 and J usage is TRBJ2-1, with D uncertain. The V end was cut by 4 bases, the J end by 10 bases, with 14 bases between. This CDR3 has 13 amino acids. Germline V lookup: CDR1 SGHTA, CDR2 FQGNSA.

This clone came up a few times. The V call is TRBV12-2, the J call TRBJ2-1; the table's D call, TRBD2, has no DNA check behind it. TRBV12-2 is given as a pseudogene. This CDR3 region has 14 residues. In DNA, the CDR3 is TGTGCAAGACCGAGCGGGAGGGCTGTCAATGAGCAGTTCTTC. It translates to CARPSGRAVNEQFF.

This rearrangement joins TRBV2 to TRBJ2-2; D is unresolved. V was trimmed by 4 bases and J by 3 bases, leaving 15 bases between them. Per the germline V gene, CDR1 is SNHLY and CDR2 is FYNNEI. This CDR3 contains 16 residues. Here the CDR3 reads CASSGTAVRDTGELFF. CDR3 in DNA: TGTGCCAGCAGTGGAACGGCGGTGCGAGACACCGGGGAGCTGTTTTTT.

The chain uses TRBV6-6 and TRBJ2-7; D might be TRBD2 (5 bases). This CDR3 has 15 amino acids. Deletions cut 5 bases from V and 0 bases from J, with 14 bases between. Germline V gives CDR1 MNHNY, CDR2 SVGAGI (reference sequence). The CDR3 DNA is TGTGCCAGCAGTACAAGCGGTACTAGCTCCTACGAGCAGTACTTC. Encoded protein: CASSTSGTSSYEQYF.

The V gene is TRBV28, the J gene TRBJ1-1, with D possibly being TRBD1 (5 bases). The V gene lost 5 bases and the J gene lost 1 base, with 11 bases spanning the gap. Germline-derived CDR1 and CDR2 are MDHEN and SYDVKM. CDR3 length: 14 residues. CDR3 nucleotide sequence: TGTGCCAGCAGTGCCCCCGGGGGGAACACTGAAGCTTTCTTT. This translates into CASSAPGGNTEAFF.

The chain joins TRBV6-1 to TRBJ2-1, with 11 bases that match TRBD1. The CDR3 extends over 19 amino acids. The germline CDR1 and CDR2 sequences are MNHNS and SASEGT. V lost 2 bases and J lost 4; bases outside the gene matches: 13. The CDR3 DNA follows: TGTGCCAGCAGTGAAACGACCGGGACAGGGGGAGGTGGGTACAATGAGCAGTTCTTC. This gives the protein CASSETTGTGGGGYNEQFF.

V and J are TRBV25-1 and TRBJ2-5; 12 nucleotides line up with TRBD2. Germline V CDR1 and CDR2: MGHDK, SYGVNS. Trimming cost V 2 bases and J 2 bases; bases outside gene matches: 9. This CDR3 has 18 residues. For the CDR3, the DNA is TGTGCCAGCAGTGAAGGGACTAGCGGGCTGGAACGTCAAGAGACCCAGTACTTC. Protein: CASSEGTSGLERQETQYF.

The rearrangement links TRBV7-2 to TRBJ2-1; tentative D call: TRBD2 (5 bases). Germline V lookup: CDR1 SGHTA, CDR2 FQGNSA. This CDR3 is built from 15 residues. Trimming removed 4 bases from V and 13 bases from J, with 23 bases in between. The CDR3 coding sequence is TGTGCCAGCAGCTCAAGAATGGGTAGCGTTAATCCACAGTTCTTC. This sequence encodes CASSSRMGSVNPQFF.